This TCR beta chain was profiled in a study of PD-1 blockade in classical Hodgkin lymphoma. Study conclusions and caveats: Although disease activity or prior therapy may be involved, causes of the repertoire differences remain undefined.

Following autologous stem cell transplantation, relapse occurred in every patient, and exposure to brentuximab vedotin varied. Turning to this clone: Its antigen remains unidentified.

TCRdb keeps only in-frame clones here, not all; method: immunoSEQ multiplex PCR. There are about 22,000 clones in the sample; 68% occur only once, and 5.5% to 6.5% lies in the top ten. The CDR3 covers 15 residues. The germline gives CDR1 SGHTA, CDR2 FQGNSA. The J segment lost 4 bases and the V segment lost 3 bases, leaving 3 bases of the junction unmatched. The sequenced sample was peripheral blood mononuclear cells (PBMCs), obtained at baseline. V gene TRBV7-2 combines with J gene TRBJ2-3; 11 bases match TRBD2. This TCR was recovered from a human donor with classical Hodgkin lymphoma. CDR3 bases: TGTGCCAGCAGCTTGTCGGGACTAGCGGCAGATACGCAGTATTTT. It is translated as CASSLSGLAADTQYF.